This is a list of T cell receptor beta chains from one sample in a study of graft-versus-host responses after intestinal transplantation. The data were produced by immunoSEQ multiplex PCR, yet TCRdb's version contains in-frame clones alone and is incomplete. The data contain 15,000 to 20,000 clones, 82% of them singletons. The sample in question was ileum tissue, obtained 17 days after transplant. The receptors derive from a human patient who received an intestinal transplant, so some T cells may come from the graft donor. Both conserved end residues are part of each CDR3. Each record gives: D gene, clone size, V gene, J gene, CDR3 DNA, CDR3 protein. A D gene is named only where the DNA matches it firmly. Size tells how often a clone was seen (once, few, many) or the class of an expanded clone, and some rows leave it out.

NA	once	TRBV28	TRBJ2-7	TGTGCCAGCAGTTTCGGGGGGCGAGCGTGGGAGCAGTACTTC	CASSFGGRAWEQYF
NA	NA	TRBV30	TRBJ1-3	TGTGCCTGGGGGGCCGAAACCCAACGGAACACCATATATTTT	CAWGAETQRNTIYF
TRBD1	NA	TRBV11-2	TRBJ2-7	TGTGCCAGCAGCTTATTCACGGGACAGGGTGGCGAGCAGTACTTC	CASSLFTGQGGEQYF
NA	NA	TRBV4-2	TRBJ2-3	TGTGCCAGCAGCCAAGCCGTGAGCACAGATACGCAGTATTTT	CASSQAVSTDTQYF
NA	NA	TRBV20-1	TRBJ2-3	TGCAGCGGGACGTTTGATACGCAGTATTTT	CSGTFDTQYF
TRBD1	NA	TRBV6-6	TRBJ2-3	TGTGCCAGCAGTTACGACAGGGCAGATACGCAGTATTTT	CASSYDRADTQYF
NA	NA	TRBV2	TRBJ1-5	TGTGCCAGCAAGGGCGGAAGGGGCAATCAGCCCCAGCATTTT	CASKGGRGNQPQHF
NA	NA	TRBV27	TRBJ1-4	TGTGCCAGCAGTTTATACAATAACAGGGACGCTAATGAAAAACTGTTTTTT	CASSLYNNRDANEKLFF
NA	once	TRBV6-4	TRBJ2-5	TGTGCCAGCAGTGACGCGACTCCTAGGGGCCCCCAAGAGACCCAGTACTTC	CASSDATPRGPQETQYF
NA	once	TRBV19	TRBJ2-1	TGTGCCAGTAGTCGCAGTAGCTCCTACAATGAGCAGTTCTTC	CASSRSSSYNEQFF
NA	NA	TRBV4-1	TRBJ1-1	TGCGCCAGCAGCCAAGAAAGGGACCCAAACACTGAAGCTTTCTTT	CASSQERDPNTEAFF
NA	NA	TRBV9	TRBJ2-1	TGTGCCAGCAGCGTAGATTCCGGGGTCTCCTACAATGAGCAGTTCTTC	CASSVDSGVSYNEQFF
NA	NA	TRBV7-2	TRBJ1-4	TGTGCCAGCAGCTTCAGAGAAAAACTGTTTTTT	CASSFREKLFF
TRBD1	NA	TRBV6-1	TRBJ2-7	TGTGCCAGCAGTAACCGACAGGGGGGGTCCTACGAGCAGTACTTC	CASSNRQGGSYEQYF
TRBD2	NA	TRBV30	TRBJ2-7	TGTGCCTGGACTAGCGGGGCCTACGAGCAGTACTTC	CAWTSGAYEQYF
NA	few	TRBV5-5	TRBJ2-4	TGTGCCAGCAGCTTGGCCAGTAGTCTCGCCAAAAACATTCAGTACTTC	CASSLASSLAKNIQYF
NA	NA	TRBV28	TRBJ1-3	TGTGCCAGCAGTCCCGGAGGGACAGGAAACACCATATATTTT	CASSPGGTGNTIYF
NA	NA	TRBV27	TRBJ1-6	TGTGCCAGCAGTTTACCGGCCCCGGGAGGAAGTAATTCACCCCTCCACTTT	CASSLPAPGGSNSPLHF
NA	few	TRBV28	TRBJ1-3	TGTGCCAGCAGTTTAGGGGGGGCTGGAAACACCATATATTTT	CASSLGGAGNTIYF
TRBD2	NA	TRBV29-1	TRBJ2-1	TGCAGCGTTGAAGGGCTAGCGGGTACCAATAGACAGTTCTTC	CSVEGLAGTNRQFF
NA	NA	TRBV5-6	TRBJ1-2	TGTGCCAGCAGCTTGGCCTCTGGGGGAGACTATGGCTACACCTTC	CASSLASGGDYGYTF
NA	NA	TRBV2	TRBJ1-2	TGTGCCAGCGGAGGGGCCGGTTCCTATGGCTACACCTTC	CASGGAGSYGYTF
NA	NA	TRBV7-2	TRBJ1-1	TGTGCCAGCAGCTTAACGATTAGCCAAGGAAGGGCAGCTTTCTTT	CASSLTISQGRAAFF
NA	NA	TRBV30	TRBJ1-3	TGTGCCTGGCGGGACAAAGCGGGAAACACCATATATTTT	CAWRDKAGNTIYF
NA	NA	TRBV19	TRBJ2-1	TGTGCCAGTAGTCCAGGAACAGGCAATGAGCAGTTCTTC	CASSPGTGNEQFF
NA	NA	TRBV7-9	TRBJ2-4	TGTGCCAGCAGCTTGGACAAAAACATTCAGTACTTC	CASSLDKNIQYF
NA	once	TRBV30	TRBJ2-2	TGTGCCTGGATGGGAGGGACAGACACCGGGGAGCTGTTTTTT	CAWMGGTDTGELFF
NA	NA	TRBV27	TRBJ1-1	TGTGCCAGCAGTCACCCTTGGGGCACTGAAGCTTTCTTT	CASSHPWGTEAFF
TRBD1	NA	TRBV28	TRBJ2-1	TGTGCCAGCAGTTTTCCCCCGACAGGGAGCTACAATGAGCAGTTCTTC	CASSFPPTGSYNEQFF
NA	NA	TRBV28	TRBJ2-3	TGTGCCAGCAGAAAAACCCTGACTAGTCCGGGTAGCACAGATACGCAGTATTTT	CASRKTLTSPGSTDTQYF
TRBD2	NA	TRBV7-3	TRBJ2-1	TGTGCCAGCAGCTTAATGCGACTAGCGGGAAACGAGCAGTTCTTC	CASSLMRLAGNEQFF
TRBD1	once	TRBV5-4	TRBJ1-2	TGTGCCAGCAGCTTGGGGCTCGGACAGGGAAGCGGCTACACCTTC	CASSLGLGQGSGYTF
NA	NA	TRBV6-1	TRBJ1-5	TGTGCCAGCAGTGAAGTAGGGTGGCGGCCTTATAGCAATCAGCCCCAGCATTTT	CASSEVGWRPYSNQPQHF
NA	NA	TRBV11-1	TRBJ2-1	TGTGCCAGCAGCCCAAGCCTGGGGACGGGGCGCTACAATGAGCAGTTCTTC	CASSPSLGTGRYNEQFF
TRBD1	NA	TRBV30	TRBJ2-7	TGTGCCTGGAGTGTCAGGGGGCTGTACGAGCAGTACTTC	CAWSVRGLYEQYF
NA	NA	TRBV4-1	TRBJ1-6	TGCGCCAGCCGCGTCAACTCACAGGGCGTTTTATCCTATAATTCACCCCTCCACTTT	CASRVNSQGVLSYNSPLHF
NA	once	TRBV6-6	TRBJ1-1	TGTGCCATCCAACAGCTTATGAACACTGAAGCTTTCTTT	CAIQQLMNTEAFF
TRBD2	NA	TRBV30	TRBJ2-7	TGTGCCCAGCAAAATGCCGGGGGGATCGAGCAGTACTTC	CAQQNAGGIEQYF
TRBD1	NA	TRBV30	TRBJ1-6	TGTGCCTGGAGTAGTCGACAGGGGGTAGCCTCCTATAATTCACCCCTCCACTTT	CAWSSRQGVASYNSPLHF
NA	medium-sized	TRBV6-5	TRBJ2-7	TGTGCCAGCAGTTACGAGGCTGCCTCCGAGCAGTACTTC	CASSYEAASEQYF
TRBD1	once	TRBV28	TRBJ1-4	TGTGCCAGCAGCCGACCCTTGGGGACAGAGATTGCAACTAATGAAAAACTGTTTTTT	CASSRPLGTEIATNEKLFF
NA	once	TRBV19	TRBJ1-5	TGTGCCAGTAGTACCCGGTCGGGGGGCTACAATCAGCCCCAGCATTTT	CASSTRSGGYNQPQHF
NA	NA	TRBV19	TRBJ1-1	TGTGCCAGTAGGTTGAGGGCCCCGAACACTGAAGCTTTCTTT	CASRLRAPNTEAFF
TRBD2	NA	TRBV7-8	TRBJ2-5	TGTGCCAGCAGCTCGTCTAACGGGGGGGCTAAAGAGACCCAGTACTTC	CASSSSNGGAKETQYF
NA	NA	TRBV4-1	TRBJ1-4	TGCGCCAGCAGCCAAGCGGGGGGGCCATATGAAAAACTGTTTTTT	CASSQAGGPYEKLFF
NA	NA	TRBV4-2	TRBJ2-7	TGTGCCAGCAGCCAAGGTGAATACTCCTACGAGCAGTACTTC	CASSQGEYSYEQYF
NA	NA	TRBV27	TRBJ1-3	TGTGCTGGAAACACCATATATTTT	CAGNTIYF
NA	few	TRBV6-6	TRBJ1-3	TGTGCCAGCAGTTACTCTCAGGCATTCTCTGGAAACACCATATATTTT	CASSYSQAFSGNTIYF
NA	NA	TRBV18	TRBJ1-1	TGTGCCAGCTCGGACCTGCCAGGGGACACTGAAGCTTTCTTT	CASSDLPGDTEAFF
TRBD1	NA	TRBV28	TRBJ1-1	TGTGCCAGCAGTGCCACAGGGGGCCCCAACACTGAAGCTTTCTTT	CASSATGGPNTEAFF
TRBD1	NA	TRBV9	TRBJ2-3	TGTGCCAGCAACAGTCCCGGGGGACAGGGTGATTCTAGCACAGATACGCAGTATTTT	CASNSPGGQGDSSTDTQYF
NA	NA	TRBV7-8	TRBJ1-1	TGTGCCAGCAGCCGGTATTTACAGGAATCGTTCCGTGAAGCTTTCTTT	CASSRYLQESFREAFF
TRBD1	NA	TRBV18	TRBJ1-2	TGTGCCAGCTCATCTTACGGGACAGGGGATGGCTACACCTTC	CASSSYGTGDGYTF
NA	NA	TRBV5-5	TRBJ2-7	TGTGCCAGCAGCGTGGAGGGGGGCTACGAGCAGTACTTC	CASSVEGGYEQYF
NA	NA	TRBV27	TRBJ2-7	TGTGCCAGCAGTTTACAAGGATCCGAGCAGTACTTC	CASSLQGSEQYF
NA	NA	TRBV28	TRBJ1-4	TGTGCCAGCAGTTTGGGGACATTAGCAACTAATGAAAAACTGTTTTTT	CASSLGTLATNEKLFF
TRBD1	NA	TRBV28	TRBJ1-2	TGTGCCAGCAGTTTATCCGGGACAGGGGATGGCTATGGCTACACCTTC	CASSLSGTGDGYGYTF